This is a list of T cell receptor beta chains from one sample in a study of T-cell reconstitution after alpha-beta-depleted transplantation in children. TCRdb re-derived calls from the PCR reads in MiXCR, one entry per CDR3 protein. This sample has fewer than 700,000 distinct CDR3 sequences, with under 15% found just once. This material consisted of PBMCs, mostly from graft donor cells, taken 360 days after TCRalphabeta/CD19-depleted stem cell transplant. Receptors were obtained from a male patient younger than 18 who had a stem cell transplant for acute myeloid leukemia, so the T cells may come from the graft donor. Each CDR3 is given with its conserved first and last residue. D genes are given only for firm matches. Clone size is not always given. Where it is, it says once, few, many or a class for expanded clones.

clone size: .
V gene: TRBV20-1
J gene: TRBJ1-2
D gene: .
CDR3 protein: CSARGVQQYGYTF
CDR3 DNA: TGCAGTGCTAGGGGCGTGCAGCAGTATGGCTACACCTTC

clone size: few
V gene: TRBV9
J gene: TRBJ2-1
D gene: TRBD2
CDR3 protein: CASSVVAGGHHFYEQFF
CDR3 DNA: TGTGCCAGCAGCGTAGTAGCGGGAGGGCACCATTTCTATGAGCAGTTCTTC

clone size: .
V gene: TRBV11-2
J gene: TRBJ2-1
D gene: .
CDR3 protein: CASSLIGDYNEQFF
CDR3 DNA: TGTGCCAGCAGCTTAATCGGGGACTACAATGAGCAGTTCTTC

clone size: few
V gene: TRBV29-1
J gene: TRBJ2-7
D gene: .
CDR3 protein: CSVGDNSYEQYF
CDR3 DNA: TGCAGCGTTGGGGACAACTCCTACGAGCAGTACTTC

clone size: many
V gene: TRBV25-1
J gene: TRBJ2-7
D gene: .
CDR3 protein: CASTSQAYEQYF
CDR3 DNA: TGTGCCAGCACCTCTCAGGCCTACGAGCAGTACTTC

clone size: .
V gene: TRBV9
J gene: TRBJ1-2
D gene: TRBD1
CDR3 protein: CASSGGTGGDGYTF
CDR3 DNA: TGTGCCAGCAGCGGCGGGACAGGGGGTGATGGCTACACCTTC

clone size: .
V gene: TRBV19
J gene: TRBJ2-1
D gene: .
CDR3 protein: CASSIVTGQPYNEQFF
CDR3 DNA: TGTGCCAGTAGTATAGTCACAGGACAGCCTTACAATGAGCAGTTCTTC

clone size: many
V gene: TRBV25-1
J gene: TRBJ2-1
D gene: .
CDR3 protein: CASSEFRQPYNEQFF
CDR3 DNA: TGTGCCAGCAGTGAATTTCGGCAGCCCTACAATGAGCAGTTCTTC

clone size: many
V gene: TRBV28
J gene: TRBJ2-7
D gene: TRBD1
CDR3 protein: CASSRQGGRGEQYF
CDR3 DNA: TGTGCCAGCAGTCGACAGGGGGGGAGGGGGGAGCAGTACTTC

clone size: few
V gene: TRBV6-2/TRBV6-3
J gene: TRBJ2-1
D gene: TRBD2
CDR3 protein: CASSYPTSGRTSYNEQFF
CDR3 DNA: TGTGCCAGCAGTTACCCGACTAGCGGGAGGACCTCCTACAATGAGCAGTTCTTC

clone size: many
V gene: TRBV20-1
J gene: TRBJ2-7
D gene: .
CDR3 protein: CSAGRLTYEQYF
CDR3 DNA: TGCAGTGCTGGGAGATTGACCTACGAGCAGTACTTC

clone size: .
V gene: TRBV7-2
J gene: TRBJ2-5
D gene: .
CDR3 protein: CASSLGSRGGPETQYF
CDR3 DNA: TGTGCCAGCAGCTTAGGGTCGCGCGGAGGGCCGGAGACCCAGTACTTC